What follows are 21 T cell receptor beta chains derived from one specimen sequenced in a study of cytomegalovirus exposure and HLA in healthy donors. The primer mix had 60 Vbeta and 13 Jbeta primers. Using immunoSEQ multiplex PCR, the repertoire was profiled, and TCRdb retains in-frame clones only, with some absent. The sample totals tens of thousands of clones; its top ten clones hold 20% to 30%. Sequenced input: PBMCs. These receptors came from a man aged 40-49 years in good health and CMV-seropositive.

V and J are TRBV28 and TRBJ1-5; D unclear. V lost 5 bases, J lost 2 bases, and 10 bases lay in between. This CDR3 has 14 amino acids. The germline gives CDR1 MDHEN, CDR2 SYDVKM. The DNA for the CDR3 is TGTGCCAGCAGTCCTAGGTTGGGCAATCAGCCCCAGCATTTT. It encodes CASSPRLGNQPQHF.

CDR3 protein: CASSLGSELELFF. As DNA, the CDR3 is TGTGCCAGCAGCTTAGGATCCGAGTTAGAGCTGTTTTTT. The J gene is TRBJ2-2, the V gene TRBV11-1; D call uncertain. Trimming took off 1 base at V and 11 bases at J, with 11 bases between the two ends. Germline assignment: CDR1 SGHAT and CDR2 FQDESV (reference sequence). The CDR3 is made up of 13 amino acids.

This sequence joins TRBV5-1 and TRBJ2-1; D might be TRBD2 (5 bases). The CDR3 loop spans 13 amino acids. Germline CDR1 reads SGHRS; CDR2 reads YFSETQ. Trimming removed 7 bases from V and 5 bases from J, with 13 bases in between. The CDR3 region is CASWAGGDNEQFF. The CDR3 DNA reads as TGCGCCAGCTGGGCGGGTGGGGACAATGAGCAGTTCTTC. The variable domain in full, completed from reference TRBV5-1 and TRBJ2-1, reads KAGVTQTPRYLIKTRGQQVTLSCSPISGHRSVSWYQQTPGQGLQFLFEYFSETQRNKGNFPGRFSGRQFSNSRSEMNVSTLELGDSALYLCASWAGGDNEQFFGPGTRLTVL.

J is TRBJ2-3 and V is TRBV5-6, with D unclear. V lost 3 bases and J 1 base, leaving 12 bases between the germline ends. This CDR3 is 15 amino acids long. CDR1 is SGHDT and CDR2 is YYEEEE in the germline V gene. CDR3 in amino acids: CASSSYESRTDTQYF. The CDR3 DNA is TGTGCCAGCAGCTCGTATGAGTCTCGCACAGATACGCAGTATTTT. The full variable domain, with the rest looked up from reference TRBV5-6 and TRBJ2-3, is DAGVTQSPTHLIKTRGQQVTLRCSPKSGHDTVSWYQQALGQGPQFIFQYYEEEERQRGNFPDRFSGHQFPNYSSELNVNALLLGDSALYLCASSSYESRTDTQYFGPGTRLTVL.

The chain uses TRBV2 and TRBJ2-7, with D possibly being TRBD2 (5 bases). The V gene's germline CDR1 is SNHLY and CDR2 FYNNEI. The CDR3 runs to 15 residues. V shed 1 base and J shed 4 bases, with 14 bases lying between them. The CDR3 spells CASSEGKAGLYEQYF. For the CDR3, the DNA is TGTGCCAGCAGTGAAGGGAAGGCGGGCTTGTACGAGCAGTACTTC.

The genes are TRBV5-1 and TRBJ2-3; D is perhaps TRBD2 (7 bases). Between the trimmed V and J ends, which lost 6 bases and 1 base, there was a span of 15 bases. This CDR3 spans 15 amino acids. Germline loops: CDR1 SGHRS, CDR2 YFSETQ. CDR3 residues: CASTVGGQGTDTQYF. The DNA of the CDR3 is TGCGCCAGCACCGTGGGGGGGCAAGGCACAGATACGCAGTATTTT. The full variable domain, its missing parts supplied by reference TRBV5-1 and TRBJ2-3, is KAGVTQTPRYLIKTRGQQVTLSCSPISGHRSVSWYQQTPGQGLQFLFEYFSETQRNKGNFPGRFSGRQFSNSRSEMNVSTLELGDSALYLCASTVGGQGTDTQYFGPGTRLTVL.

The chain links TRBV29-1 to TRBJ2-7; TRBD2 matches 12 bases. There are 14 residues in the CDR3. Germline V gene lookup returns CDR1 SQVTM and CDR2 ANQGSEA. V dropped 7 bases and J dropped 6; count of bases not matched to a gene: 10. The CDR3 DNA reads TGCAGCGCGCGGACTAGCGGGACTCCTAGCGAGCAGTACTTC. This codes for CSARTSGTPSEQYF.

The rearrangement joins TRBV5-1 to TRBJ1-3; no firm D call. The CDR3 sequence is 13 residues long. V gave up 0 bases and J gave up 8 bases, with 9 bases separating them. Per the germline V gene, CDR1 is SGHRS and CDR2 is YFSETQ. Written as DNA, the CDR3 is TGCGCCAGCAGCTTGGCCGGGGTCGACACCATATATTTT. This gives the protein CASSLAGVDTIYF.

The rearrangement uses TRBV6-1 and TRBJ2-1, with 14 bases lining up with TRBD2. CDR3 length equals 15 residues. Germline V gives CDR1 MNHNS, CDR2 SASEGT. V lost 8 bases, J lost 4 bases, and 4 bases stayed unmatched. The CDR3 sequence: CASPGLAGGYNEQFF. The CDR3 region has the DNA TGTGCCAGCCCCGGACTAGCGGGAGGTTACAATGAGCAGTTCTTC.

The J gene is TRBJ2-2, the V gene TRBV7-9; no clear D gene. The CDR3 is 11 residues long. Trimming took 7 bases from V and 5 from J, leaving 5 bases between them. CDR1 is SEHNR, CDR2 FQNEAQ, per germline (reference sequence). The CDR3 nucleotides are TGTGCCAGCACCAGAACCGGGGAGCTGTTTTTT. It translates to CASTRTGELFF.

The chain couples TRBV11-2 to TRBJ2-1; 14 bases align to TRBD2. CDR1 is SGHAT, CDR2 FQNNGV, per germline. After removal of 3 bases from V and 5 bases from J, the junction contained 6 bases not matched to a gene. CDR3 length: 17 residues. The chain's CDR3 is CASSFGLAGGHNNEQFF. CDR3 coding DNA: TGTGCCAGCAGCTTCGGACTAGCGGGAGGTCATAACAATGAGCAGTTCTTC.

The rearrangement uses TRBV7-2 and TRBJ2-1, with D uncertain. This CDR3 spans 14 amino acids. Trimming shortened V by 5 bases and J by 0 bases, and 8 bases separated the two germline ends. Per germline, CDR1 SGHTA and CDR2 FQGNSA. CDR3 region: CASSRQSSYNEQFF. CDR3 coding DNA: TGTGCCAGCAGCCGACAAAGCTCCTACAATGAGCAGTTCTTC.

The rearrangement links TRBV4-2 to TRBJ2-2, with 13 bases matching TRBD2. CDR1 and CDR2 from the germline V gene are LGHNA and YNFKEQ. This CDR3 has 15 residues. With V trimmed by 5 bases and J by 3 bases, 0 bases remained unmatched. The CDR3 region is CASSGLAGDTGELFF. The CDR3 bases are TGTGCCAGCAGCGGACTAGCGGGAGACACCGGGGAGCTGTTTTTT.

The CDR3 region is CASSLPQGMDTQYF. The CDR3 DNA follows: TGTGCCAGCAGCCTTCCCCAGGGAATGGATACGCAGTATTTT. This chain links TRBV5-6 with TRBJ2-3, with D possibly TRBD1 on 5 matching bases. CDR3 length: 14 amino acids. The V gene lost 4 bases and the J gene lost 6 bases, with 15 bases spanning the gap. Germline V lookup: CDR1 SGHDT, CDR2 YYEEEE.

The chain has TRBV27 and TRBJ2-7; 10 nucleotides line up with TRBD2. After removal of 3 bases from V and 2 bases from J, the junction contained 7 bases not matched to a gene. The CDR3 sequence is 16 residues long. Germline V gene sequence: CDR1 MNHEY, CDR2 SMNVEV (reference sequence). CDR3 amino acids: CASSFTLAGLTYEQYF. CDR3 nucleotides: TGTGCCAGCAGTTTTACACTAGCGGGGTTAACCTACGAGCAGTACTTC.

The J gene is TRBJ1-5, the V gene TRBV28; D might be TRBD1 (5 bases). Germline V gene data show CDR1 as MDHEN and CDR2 as SYDVKM. CDR3 length equals 17 residues. V was clipped by 3 bases and J by 6 bases, with 21 bases between them. CDR3 in DNA: TGTGCCAGCAGTTTTTCTGGGGCACTGGAAGGTGGTCAGCCCCAGCATTTT. This encodes CASSFSGALEGGQPQHF.

The V and J genes are TRBV28 and TRBJ2-7; D ambiguous. Trimming pared 6 bases from V and 0 bases from J, leaving 15 bases between. Germline CDR1 and CDR2: MDHEN and SYDVKM. The CDR3 has 15 residues. The CDR3 region is CASSTTARSSYEQYF. The CDR3 DNA follows: TGTGCCAGCAGCACCACTGCCCGGAGCTCCTACGAGCAGTACTTC.

J is TRBJ2-7 and V is TRBV7-3; TRBD2 aligns across 7 bases. Looked up from germline, CDR1 is SGHTA and CDR2 is FQGTGA. The CDR3 has 13 amino acids. V lost 4 bases, J lost 3 bases, and 3 bases stayed unmatched. In DNA form, the CDR3 reads TGTGCCAGCAGCTACGGACTAGACTACGAGCAGTACTTC. Translation: CASSYGLDYEQYF.

This rearrangement joins TRBV28 to TRBJ2-5, with TRBD1 identical over 10 bases. The CDR3 is made up of 14 amino acids. Germline V gene data show CDR1 as MDHEN and CDR2 as SYDVKM. Losses at the gene ends were 5 bases for V and 11 bases for J; bases not matched to a gene: 11. The CDR3 region is CASSLGTGERKQYF. The CDR3 region has the DNA TGTGCCAGCAGTCTGGGGACAGGGGAGCGAAAACAGTACTTC.

The CDR3 region has the DNA TGCGCCAGCAGCTTGGCCGGGGAGGGAGAAGATACGCAGTATTTT. Translating it yields CASSLAGEGEDTQYF. The chain uses TRBV5-1 and TRBJ2-3, with 7 positions matching TRBD2. This CDR3 contains 15 residues. Germline V gene lookup returns CDR1 SGHRS and CDR2 YFSETQ. V lost 0 bases, J lost 5 bases, and 6 bases stayed unmatched. Full variable domain (rest looked up from reference TRBV5-1 and TRBJ2-3): KAGVTQTPRYLIKTRGQQVTLSCSPISGHRSVSWYQQTPGQGLQFLFEYFSETQRNKGNFPGRFSGRQFSNSRSEMNVSTLELGDSALYLCASSLAGEGEDTQYFGPGTRLTVL.

The rearrangement links TRBV5-1 to TRBJ1-2, with TRBD1 matching 7 bases. In germline, CDR1 is SGHRS, CDR2 YFSETQ. V was pared by 4 bases and J by 1 base, with 7 bases of the junction left unmatched. This CDR3 spans 15 amino acids. The chain's CDR3 is CASSPGQEHNYGYTF. The CDR3 DNA sequence: TGCGCCAGCAGCCCAGGACAGGAACATAACTATGGCTACACCTTC.